This is a list of T cell receptor beta chains from one sample in a study of beta chain features in type 1 diabetes. Assay: immunoSEQ multiplex PCR; the TCRdb copy retains only in-frame clones and omits some. This table has about 620,000 clones, around 16% appearing once. The specimen sequenced was naive CD4+ T cells from blood. These receptors were collected from a man between 18 and 29 years old in good health. The CDR3 runs from the conserved cysteine through the conserved F or W. Fields, in order: clone size, V gene, J gene, D gene, CDR3 protein, CDR3 DNA. D genes are given only for firm matches. Not every row has a clone size; where given, it reads once, few, many or a size class.

clone_size: few; v_call: TRBV11-1; j_call: TRBJ2-1; d_call: .; cdr3_aa: CASSLARANEQFF; cdr3_nt: TGTGCCAGCAGCTTAGCCAGGGCAAATGAGCAGTTCTTC
clone_size: .; v_call: TRBV27; j_call: TRBJ2-5; d_call: .; cdr3_aa: CASRPRSGWETQYF; cdr3_nt: TGTGCCAGCAGACCTAGGTCGGGCTGGGAGACCCAGTACTTC
clone_size: .; v_call: TRBV2; j_call: TRBJ2-1; d_call: .; cdr3_aa: CASSPSPGSGNEQFF; cdr3_nt: TGTGCCAGCAGTCCTTCTCCGGGTTCGGGCAATGAGCAGTTCTTC
clone_size: .; v_call: TRBV9; j_call: TRBJ1-5; d_call: TRBD1; cdr3_aa: CASSVDPGQGYNQPQHF; cdr3_nt: TGTGCCAGCAGCGTAGATCCCGGACAGGGTTACAATCAGCCCCAGCATTTT
clone_size: .; v_call: TRBV5-4; j_call: TRBJ2-5; d_call: .; cdr3_aa: CASSRTQGLQETQYF; cdr3_nt: TGTGCCAGCAGCCGTACACAGGGCCTCCAAGAGACCCAGTACTTC
clone_size: few; v_call: TRBV28; j_call: TRBJ2-2; d_call: TRBD2; cdr3_aa: CASSFGREGLFF; cdr3_nt: TGTGCCAGCAGTTTTGGACGGGAGGGGCTGTTTTTT
clone_size: .; v_call: TRBV28; j_call: TRBJ2-7; d_call: .; cdr3_aa: CASSSLSRAQYF; cdr3_nt: TGTGCCAGCAGTTCCCTATCCAGGGCCCAGTACTTC
clone_size: few; v_call: TRBV11-2; j_call: TRBJ2-3; d_call: TRBD2; cdr3_aa: CASSLGGLAGESTDTQYF; cdr3_nt: TGTGCCAGCAGCTTAGGCGGGCTAGCGGGAGAAAGCACAGATACGCAGTATTTT
clone_size: .; v_call: TRBV6-1; j_call: TRBJ2-6; d_call: .; cdr3_aa: CASSDPGRGANVLTF; cdr3_nt: TGTGCCAGCAGTGACCCGGGGAGGGGGGCCAACGTCCTGACTTTC
clone_size: few; v_call: TRBV5-4; j_call: TRBJ1-2; d_call: TRBD1; cdr3_aa: CASSLRDRSYGYTF; cdr3_nt: TGTGCCAGCAGCTTGAGGGACAGGTCCTATGGCTACACCTTC
clone_size: few; v_call: TRBV6-1; j_call: TRBJ2-1; d_call: TRBD1; cdr3_aa: CASSEPKTGTYNEQFF; cdr3_nt: TGTGCCAGCAGTGAACCCAAGACAGGGACATACAATGAGCAGTTCTTC
clone_size: few; v_call: TRBV18; j_call: TRBJ2-1; d_call: TRBD1; cdr3_aa: CASSPGQGLEQFF; cdr3_nt: TGTGCCAGCTCACCGGGACAGGGATTGGAGCAGTTCTTC
clone_size: few; v_call: TRBV18; j_call: TRBJ2-4; d_call: .; cdr3_aa: CASSPVQIQYF; cdr3_nt: TGTGCCAGCTCCCCTGTCCAGATTCAGTACTTC
clone_size: few; v_call: TRBV25-1; j_call: TRBJ2-3; d_call: .; cdr3_aa: CASKVDTDTQYF; cdr3_nt: TGTGCCAGCAAAGTAGACACAGATACGCAGTATTTT
clone_size: many; v_call: TRBV14; j_call: TRBJ1-1; d_call: TRBD1; cdr3_aa: CASSRMTGGTEAFF; cdr3_nt: TGTGCCAGCAGCCGGATGACAGGGGGCACTGAAGCTTTCTTT
clone_size: few; v_call: TRBV4-3; j_call: TRBJ2-3; d_call: .; cdr3_aa: CASSQEGGTDTQYF; cdr3_nt: TGCGCCAGCAGCCAAGAGGGGGGCACAGATACGCAGTATTTT
clone_size: .; v_call: TRBV6-6; j_call: TRBJ2-7; d_call: .; cdr3_aa: CASTLDGYEQYF; cdr3_nt: TGTGCCAGCACCCTTGACGGCTACGAGCAGTACTTC
clone_size: few; v_call: TRBV28; j_call: TRBJ2-7; d_call: TRBD1; cdr3_aa: CASSFPTGTTYEQYF; cdr3_nt: TGTGCCAGCAGTTTCCCGACAGGGACAACCTACGAGCAGTACTTC
clone_size: .; v_call: TRBV7-9; j_call: TRBJ2-1; d_call: .; cdr3_aa: CASRHRRSTYNEQFF; cdr3_nt: TGTGCCAGCAGACATCGACGATCTACCTACAATGAGCAGTTCTTC
clone_size: few; v_call: TRBV11-1; j_call: TRBJ2-1; d_call: TRBD1; cdr3_aa: CASSFQPSGGNNEQFF; cdr3_nt: TGTGCCAGCAGTTTTCAGCCCTCAGGGGGAAACAATGAGCAGTTCTTC
clone_size: few; v_call: TRBV28; j_call: TRBJ2-7; d_call: .; cdr3_aa: CASSFRDRNVYEQYF; cdr3_nt: TGTGCCAGCAGTTTCCGGGACCGAAATGTTTACGAGCAGTACTTC
clone_size: .; v_call: TRBV28; j_call: TRBJ2-3; d_call: TRBD1; cdr3_aa: CASSPSGQGIDTQYF; cdr3_nt: TGTGCCAGCAGTCCTTCGGGACAGGGCATAGATACGCAGTATTTT
clone_size: .; v_call: TRBV5-1; j_call: TRBJ1-5; d_call: .; cdr3_aa: CASSLTGSGQPQHF; cdr3_nt: TGCGCCAGCAGCTTGACAGGGTCGGGGCAGCCCCAGCATTTT
clone_size: few; v_call: TRBV29-1; j_call: TRBJ2-2; d_call: TRBD1; cdr3_aa: CSVAGTGHTGELFF; cdr3_nt: TGCAGCGTTGCCGGGACAGGGCACACCGGGGAGCTGTTTTTT
clone_size: .; v_call: TRBV7-3; j_call: TRBJ2-3; d_call: TRBD1; cdr3_aa: CASRQTGAADTQYF; cdr3_nt: TGTGCCAGCAGGCAGACAGGGGCCGCAGATACGCAGTATTTT
clone_size: few; v_call: TRBV10-3; j_call: TRBJ2-7; d_call: .; cdr3_aa: CAISARSGEQYF; cdr3_nt: TGTGCCATCAGTGCCCGTTCGGGGGAGCAGTACTTC
clone_size: few; v_call: TRBV7-2; j_call: TRBJ2-7; d_call: .; cdr3_aa: CASSYPLGGGEQYF; cdr3_nt: TGTGCCAGCAGTTACCCCCTCGGGGGCGGCGAGCAGTACTTC
clone_size: .; v_call: TRBV2; j_call: TRBJ2-5; d_call: .; cdr3_aa: CASSSREAQYF; cdr3_nt: TGTGCCAGCTCGTCCCGCGAGGCCCAGTACTTC
clone_size: .; v_call: TRBV18; j_call: TRBJ1-2; d_call: .; cdr3_aa: CASSPPSVGLWSGYTF; cdr3_nt: TGTGCCAGCTCACCACCAAGCGTGGGGCTCTGGAGTGGCTACACCTTC
clone_size: few; v_call: TRBV4-1; j_call: TRBJ2-1; d_call: .; cdr3_aa: CASSGSSRYNEQFF; cdr3_nt: TGCGCCAGCAGCGGTAGTTCCCGATACAATGAGCAGTTCTTC
clone_size: few; v_call: TRBV9; j_call: TRBJ2-3; d_call: TRBD2; cdr3_aa: CASSVAPPPLQREGISTDTQYF; cdr3_nt: TGTGCCAGCAGCGTAGCTCCCCCTCCATTACAGCGGGAGGGAATTAGCACAGATACGCAGTATTTT
clone_size: .; v_call: TRBV19; j_call: TRBJ2-2; d_call: TRBD1; cdr3_aa: CASSPRTGQFANTGELFF; cdr3_nt: TGTGCCAGTAGTCCCCGGACAGGGCAATTCGCGAACACCGGGGAGCTGTTTTTT
clone_size: many; v_call: TRBV14; j_call: TRBJ2-3; d_call: .; cdr3_aa: CASSQDPTDTQYF; cdr3_nt: TGTGCCAGCAGCCAAGATCCGACAGATACGCAGTATTTT
clone_size: .; v_call: TRBV4-2; j_call: TRBJ2-3; d_call: TRBD2; cdr3_aa: CASSQPGLEGTDTQYF; cdr3_nt: TGTGCCAGCAGCCAGCCCGGACTAGAGGGGACAGATACGCAGTATTTT
clone_size: few; v_call: TRBV12-5; j_call: TRBJ2-3; d_call: .; cdr3_aa: CASGFSGGTDTQYF; cdr3_nt: TGTGCTAGTGGTTTCTCCGGTGGGACAGATACGCAGTATTTT
clone_size: few; v_call: TRBV15; j_call: TRBJ2-1; d_call: .; cdr3_aa: CATSRGVGVSYNEQFF; cdr3_nt: TGTGCCACCAGCAGAGGGGTAGGGGTGTCCTACAATGAGCAGTTCTTC
clone_size: .; v_call: TRBV14; j_call: TRBJ2-7; d_call: TRBD1; cdr3_aa: CASSQALGTGGSEQYF; cdr3_nt: TGTGCCAGCAGCCAAGCACTCGGGACAGGGGGGAGCGAGCAGTACTTC
clone_size: .; v_call: TRBV6-1; j_call: TRBJ1-2; d_call: TRBD1; cdr3_aa: CASLPDRFHGYTF; cdr3_nt: TGTGCCAGCCTTCCGGACAGGTTTCATGGCTACACCTTC
clone_size: many; v_call: TRBV14; j_call: TRBJ2-1; d_call: .; cdr3_aa: CASSQVGGRTYNEQFF; cdr3_nt: TGTGCCAGCAGCCAAGTTGGAGGGAGGACCTACAATGAGCAGTTCTTC
clone_size: .; v_call: TRBV15; j_call: TRBJ2-7; d_call: .; cdr3_aa: CATSRGGIEQYF; cdr3_nt: TGTGCCACCAGCAGAGGCGGTATCGAGCAGTACTTC